The 13 T cell receptor beta chains listed next were all sequenced from one sample in a study of T cells after yellow fever vaccination (dated by TCRdb to about 2019). The treatment or condition label, as the study defines it: live attenuated yellow fever vaccine strain. To prepare the library, 5' RACE was applied. Sequenced using an Illumina HiSeq 2500. The public reads were run again by TCRdb, first through fastp at Q25 and then through MiXCR, and only productive beta chains were kept. Identical CDR3 proteins give one entry, which carries the most common genes and DNA. This sample comprises around 600,000 distinct CDR3 sequences, 9% to 15% of them detected only once. The top ten hold 15% of the sample. The sample consisted of PBMCs, taken on the day of the yellow fever booster vaccination. The source is a man aged 25-40 years who received the YFV17D yellow fever vaccine.

The V and J genes are TRBV7-2 and TRBJ2-1; D possibly matches TRBD1 or TRBD2 (7 bases each). The CDR3 spans 13 residues. Trimming left V 4 bases short and J 6 bases short, with 10 bases between. Per germline, CDR1 SGHTA and CDR2 FQGNSA. The CDR3 reads CASSSRGGNEQFF. The DNA of the CDR3 is TGTGCCAGCAGCTCCAGGGGGGGCAATGAGCAGTTCTTC. The full variable domain, completed using reference TRBV7-2 and TRBJ2-1, is GAGVSQSPSNKVTEKGKDVELRCDPISGHTALYWYRQSLGQGLEFLIYFQGNSAPDKSGLPSDRFSAERTGGSVSTLTIQRTQQEDSAVYLCASSSRGGNEQFFGPGTRLTVL.

The chain uses TRBV20-1 and TRBJ1-2, with 8 bases matching TRBD1. The ends lost 6 bases at V and 4 bases at J; junction bases unmatched: 28. CDR1 and CDR2 (germline): DFQATT, SNEGSKA (reference sequence). The CDR3 totals 20 residues. The CDR3 spells CSANSDRAVDSYPGFYGYTF. The CDR3 DNA reads TGCAGTGCCAACTCGGACAGGGCAGTGGATAGTTATCCTGGGTTCTATGGCTACACCTTC.

The V call is TRBV30, the J call TRBJ2-1; D may match TRBD1 or TRBD2 (6 bases each). V was clipped by 2 bases and J by 7 bases, with 15 bases between them. CDR1 and CDR2 (germline): GTSNPN, SVGIG (reference sequence). This CDR3 is built from 14 residues. The CDR3 sequence: CAWSQGRDFNEQFF. The DNA for the CDR3 is TGTGCCTGGAGTCAGGGGCGGGATTTTAATGAGCAGTTCTTC. Full variable domain (rest looked up from reference TRBV30 and TRBJ2-1): SQTIHQWPATLVQPVGSPLSLECTVEGTSNPNLYWYRQAAGRGLQLLFYSVGIGQISSEVPQNLSASRPQDRQFILSSKKLLLSDSGFYLCAWSQGRDFNEQFFGPGTRLTVL.

This clonotype was observed a few times. This rearrangement joins TRBV7-2 to TRBJ2-1, with D unclear. Trimming removed 5 bases from V and 7 bases from J, with 12 bases in between. CDR3 length: 13 residues. Germline V gene sequence: CDR1 SGHTA, CDR2 FQGNSA. CDR3 in DNA: TGTGCCAGCAGCCCCCGAAAAGGGAATGAGCAGTTCTTC. Translation: CASSPRKGNEQFF.

The V gene is TRBV12-3 or TRBV12-4, the J gene TRBJ1-3; a possible D gene is TRBD1 (5 bases). The CDR3 runs to 16 residues. Deletions cut 5 bases from V and 0 bases from J, with 14 bases between. The CDR3 region is CASSRSGGTSGNTIYF. In DNA form, the CDR3 reads TGTGCCAGCAGTAGGTCGGGAGGGACCTCTGGAAACACCATATATTTT.

The chain links TRBV2 to TRBJ2-7; D perhaps matches TRBD2 (5 bases). The V gene's germline CDR1 is SNHLY and CDR2 FYNNEI. CDR3 length equals 14 residues. V lost 6 bases and J lost 3, with 15 bases in between. This chain's CDR3 is CASSPSRELYEQYF. CDR3 coding DNA: TGTGCCAGCAGCCCCTCACGGGAACTCTACGAGCAGTACTTC.

The table lists this clonotype with a few counts. This chain uses TRBV11-2 with TRBJ2-4, with D possibly TRBD1 on 6 matching bases. The CDR3 covers 17 residues. V shed 2 bases and J shed 2 bases, with 16 bases lying between them. Germline CDR1 and CDR2: SGHAT and FQNNGV. Written as DNA, the CDR3 is TGTGCCAGCAGCTTAACTAAGACCGGGACAACCAAAAACATTCAGTACTTC. Its translation: CASSLTKTGTTKNIQYF.

The table lists this clonotype with a few counts. The chain links TRBV15 to TRBJ2-1, with 8 nucleotides matching TRBD1. CDR3 length equals 12 residues. CDR1 is LNHNV and CDR2 is YYDKDF in the germline V gene (reference sequence). V shed 5 bases, J shed 15 bases, and the junction held 9 bases outside the gene matches. CDR3 nucleotide sequence: TGTGCCACCAGCGGCATTACAGGGGGTCTGTTCTTC. This translates into CATSGITGGLFF.

This clonotype was seen only a few times. The chain couples TRBV25-1 to TRBJ2-7, with D perhaps matching TRBD2 (5 bases). CDR3 length: 13 amino acids. Germline V CDR1 and CDR2: MGHDK, SYGVNS. The V end lost 1 base, the J end lost 10 bases, and 14 bases lay between the germline ends. The chain's CDR3 is CASSEWATREQYF. CDR3 bases: TGTGCCAGCAGTGAATGGGCTACTAGGGAACAGTACTTC.

In its sample, this clonotype was seen a few times. The J gene is TRBJ2-1, the V gene TRBV6-2 or TRBV6-3; 8 nucleotides line up with TRBD2. The CDR3 sequence is 17 residues long. The germline V gene encodes CDR1 MNHEY and CDR2 SVGEGT. The J segment lost 8 bases and the V segment lost 3 bases, leaving 15 bases of the junction unmatched. CDR3 protein: CASSYNHGLAGRDEQFF. DNA of the CDR3: TGTGCCAGCAGTTATAACCACGGTTTAGCGGGACGGGATGAGCAGTTCTTC.

This clonotype was observed a few times. The genes are TRBV11-3 and TRBJ2-1, with TRBD1 matching over 8 bases. This CDR3 has 17 residues. V shed 2 bases, J shed 5 bases, and the junction held 11 bases outside the gene matches. Germline V CDR1 and CDR2: SGHNT, YENEEA. The CDR3 here is CASSLRLGQALDNEQFF. The DNA of the CDR3 is TGTGCCAGCAGCTTAAGGTTGGGACAGGCCCTAGACAATGAGCAGTTCTTC. The whole variable domain, remainder taken from reference TRBV11-3 and TRBJ2-1, is EAGVVQSPRYKIIEKKQPVAFWCNPISGHNTLYWYLQNLGQGPELLIRYENEEAVDDSQLPKDRFSAERLKGVDSTLKIQPAELGDSAVYLCASSLRLGQALDNEQFFGPGTRLTVL.

This clonotype showed up many times. This chain connects TRBV7-6 to TRBJ1-4; D is undetermined. The V gene lost 5 bases and the J gene lost 12 bases, with 19 bases spanning the gap. This CDR3 comprises 14 residues. Germline V gives CDR1 SGHVS, CDR2 FNYEAQ. The CDR3 reads CASSPNIDSRQLFF. CDR3 DNA sequence: TGTGCCAGCAGCCCTAATATAGATTCGCGACAACTGTTTTTT.

A note on this clonotype: One junction end disagrees with the germline gene, perhaps due to a read error. The chain employs TRBV20-1 and TRBJ2-5; TRBD2 might be the D (6 bases). The CDR3 is made up of 14 amino acids. Germline-derived CDR1 and CDR2 are DFQATT and SNEGSKA (reference sequence). CDR3 amino acids: CSARPGSLKETPYF. DNA of the CDR3: TGCAGTGCTAGACCCGGGAGCTTAAAAGAGACCCCGTACTTC.